This T cell receptor (beta chain) was sequenced for a study of response to subunit inactivated influenza vaccine. Overall study findings and caveats: Seasonal influenza vaccination, on each occasion, was suggested by the authors to recruit few new T cells.

The germline V gene has CDR1 WSHSY and CDR2 SAAADI. Between the trimmed V and J ends, which lost 2 bases and 2 bases, there was a span of 10 bases. CDR3 length: 15 residues. Each CDR3 protein gets one entry after TCRdb re-called the RT-PCR reads with MiXCR. The data show fewer than 750,000 distinct CDR3 sequences, with 14% seen just once and 11% held by the top ten. This clonotype was seen a handful of times. Its antigen is not known. This TCR came from a man aged 45 to 65 who received an inactivated influenza vaccine. The specimen was PBMCs from blood, collected roughly 12 days after vaccination. This chain joins TRBV10-2 and TRBJ1-3; D ambiguous. CDR3 region: CASSEARNPGNTIYF. In DNA, the CDR3 is TGCGCCAGCAGTGAGGCCAGGAACCCTGGAAACACCATATATTTT.